The 5 T cell receptor beta chains presented below share a single source sample, sequenced in a study of Graves' ophthalmopathy and Graves' hyperthyroidism. Researchers took RNA transcripts and amplified TCR beta CDR3 regions from them. HTBI primers were employed in first-round RT-PCR, then a second-round multiplex PCR followed. MiXCR, applied by TCRdb to the multiplex PCR reads, yields one record per CDR3 protein. The sample has hundreds of thousands of distinct CDR3 sequences; roughly 14% are singletons. Source material: peripheral blood. Receptor source: a woman between 18 and 29 years old with stable Graves' hyperthyroidism.

This clonotype was found many times. V gene TRBV12-3 or TRBV12-4 combines with J gene TRBJ1-1, with D maybe TRBD1 (5 bases). V was clipped by 7 bases and J by 1 base, with 19 bases between them. This CDR3 has 16 residues. The CDR3 loop reads CASKHGTSGTNTEAFF. Written as DNA, the CDR3 is TGTGCCAGCAAGCACGGGACGTCTGGCACGAACACTGAAGCTTTCTTT.

This clonotype occurred many times. This chain uses TRBV6-1 with TRBJ2-5, with D unresolved. The germline gives CDR1 MNHNS, CDR2 SASEGT. V was clipped by 2 bases and J by 7 bases, with 11 bases between them. The CDR3 is made up of 13 amino acids. CDR3 DNA sequence: TGTGCCAGCAGTGAATCGGAGTTAGGGACCCAGTACTTC. The encoded protein is CASSESELGTQYF.

Many counts were recorded for this clonotype. This chain joins TRBV5-1 and TRBJ1-1; TRBD1 agrees at 10 bases. Germline CDR1 SGHRS, CDR2 YFSETQ. Trimming took 4 bases from V and 3 from J; bases not matched to a gene: 15. This CDR3 spans 18 amino acids. In nucleotides, the CDR3 is TGCGCCAGCAGCCCCCTGTTCCGGGACAGGGGTCTGGACACTGAAGCTTTCTTT. Its translation is CASSPLFRDRGLDTEAFF.

The gene calls are TRBV20-1 and TRBJ2-2; D is uncertain. This CDR3 region has 13 residues. Germline V gene lookup returns CDR1 DFQATT and CDR2 SNEGSKA (reference sequence). V was cut by 2 bases and J by 1 base, with 5 bases left in between. The CDR3 DNA follows: TGCAGTGCTAGAATAGAGAACACCGGGGAGCTGTTTTTT. As protein: CSARIENTGELFF.

This clonotype was detected ten times or more. The gene calls are TRBV20-1 and TRBJ2-7, with 8 bases matching TRBD2. Germline CDR1 and CDR2: DFQATT and SNEGSKA (reference sequence). After removal of 6 bases from V and 3 bases from J, the junction contained 10 bases not matched to a gene. The CDR3 runs to 14 residues. The CDR3 is CSARVGGARYEQYF. The CDR3, as DNA: TGCAGTGCCCGAGTCGGGGGGGCCCGCTACGAGCAGTACTTC.